The 32 T cell receptor beta chains given below trace back to one sample, sequenced in a study of T cell repertoires in cytomegalovirus infection. TCRdb redid the calling of the reads with MiXCR, one entry per CDR3 protein. In the table there are 250,000 to 350,000 distinct CDR3 sequences, about 23% of which are singletons. Sequencing was carried out using PBMCs. The receptors were sampled from a human donor in good health (CMV status not recorded). Some clones in this sample may be carry-over from other donors' samples.

The gene calls are TRBV29-1 and TRBJ2-5, with D perhaps matching TRBD1 (6 bases). The CDR3 extends over 13 amino acids. In germline, CDR1 is SQVTM, CDR2 ANQGSEA. V gave up 5 bases and J gave up 5 bases, with 15 bases separating them. CDR3: CSVTRGRRETQYF. In DNA, the CDR3 is TGCAGCGTTACCAGGGGTCGGCGGGAGACCCAGTACTTC.

This chain uses TRBV7-9 with TRBJ1-4; D unclear. From germline, CDR1 is SEHNR and CDR2 FQNEAQ (reference sequence). The length of the CDR3 is 15 residues. Trimming cost V 4 bases and J 7 bases, with 16 bases left between them. This CDR3 reads CASSSRTLRGEKLFF. CDR3 in DNA: TGTGCCAGCAGCTCACGGACTCTCCGAGGTGAAAAACTGTTTTTT.

The chain combines TRBV20-1 with TRBJ2-3; TRBD2 aligns across 8 bases. With V trimmed by 0 bases and J by 6 bases, 8 bases remained unmatched. CDR3 length equals 15 residues. Per the germline V gene, CDR1 is DFQATT and CDR2 is SNEGSKA (reference sequence). The CDR3 nucleotides are TGCAGTGCTAGAGACCCGACTAGCGCCGGGGATACGCAGTATTTT. It codes for CSARDPTSAGDTQYF.

This clonotype came up many times. This sequence joins TRBV7-2 and TRBJ1-5; the match to TRBD1 covers 8 bases. Unmatched junction bases numbered 3, after V lost 3 bases and J lost 2 bases. CDR1 and CDR2 (germline): SGHTA, FQGNSA. The CDR3 totals 15 residues. CDR3 loop: CASSFQQGGNQPQHF. As DNA, the CDR3 is TGTGCCAGCAGCTTTCAACAGGGGGGCAATCAGCCCCAGCATTTT.

This clonotype was counted ten times or more. V and J are TRBV12-3 or TRBV12-4 and TRBJ2-5, with 9 nucleotides matching TRBD2. Trimming cost V 6 bases and J 4 bases; bases outside gene matches: 12. The CDR3 extends over 16 amino acids. CDR3 nucleotides: TGTGCCAGCAGGGCCCGGGGCGGGGGGGCCGGAGAGACCCAGTACTTC. Translated, it gives CASRARGGGAGETQYF.

This sequence joins TRBV29-1 and TRBJ1-2, with D uncertain. CDR3 length equals 12 residues. CDR1 and CDR2 from the germline V gene are SQVTM and ANQGSEA. V was shortened by 7 bases and J by 4 bases, with 13 bases between the two germline ends. As DNA, the CDR3 is TGCAGCGCCAGCTCAGGTTCCTATGGCTACACCTTC. It translates to CSASSGSYGYTF.

This chain joins TRBV6-6 and TRBJ2-7; no definite D call. Between the trimmed V and J ends, which lost 5 bases and 3 bases, there was a span of 14 bases. CDR1 and CDR2 from the germline V gene are MNHNY and SVGAGI (reference sequence). This CDR3 spans 14 amino acids. The CDR3 loop is CASSVVGYNYEQYV. The CDR3 DNA reads as TGTGCCAGCAGTGTAGTGGGGTATAACTACGAGCAGTACGTC.

CDR3 bases: TGCGCCAGCAGCCAAATTCCAACAGGGGAGGGTGGAAACACCATATATTTT. Encoded protein: CASSQIPTGEGGNTIYF. V gene TRBV4-3 combines with J gene TRBJ1-3, with 7 bases matching TRBD1. The length of the CDR3 is 17 residues. Germline trimming cut 2 bases from V and 3 bases from J; bases unmatched to any gene: 10. The germline CDR1 and CDR2 sequences are LGHNA and YSLEER.

As concerns this clonotype: Being one base from a much bigger clone, this may be a read error. V gene TRBV4-3 combines with J gene TRBJ2-5, with TRBD2 as a possible D gene (5 bases). V dropped 1 base and J dropped 9 bases, with 15 bases sitting between them. The CDR3 covers 14 residues. CDR1 is LGHNA and CDR2 is YSLEER in the germline V gene. CDR3 DNA sequence: TGCGCCAGCAGCCAAGGTCAGACCCCGGAGGCCCAGTACTTC. Its protein product is CASSQGQTPEAQYF.

The genes are TRBV7-2 and TRBJ1-4; 9 bases fit TRBD1. The CDR3 has 16 amino acids. The V gene's germline CDR1 is SGHTA and CDR2 FQGNSA. V trimming: 9 bases; J trimming: 8 bases; junction bases outside the gene matches: 16. The CDR3 reads CARSPQTGGGWEKLFF. CDR3 DNA: TGTGCCAGAAGCCCCCAGACAGGGGGAGGTTGGGAAAAACTGTTTTTT.

This clonotype was seen many times. The V and J genes are TRBV7-2 and TRBJ2-4; the match to TRBD1 covers 7 bases. Germline V gene lookup returns CDR1 SGHTA and CDR2 FQGNSA. There are 14 residues in the CDR3. V was clipped by 0 bases and J by 12 bases; unmatched bases: 8. The CDR3 spells CASSLADRVRGQYF. The CDR3 nucleotides are TGTGCCAGCAGCTTAGCCGACAGGGTGAGGGGTCAGTACTTC. Drawing the rest from reference TRBV7-2 and TRBJ2-4, the complete variable domain is GAGVSQSPSNKVTEKGKDVELRCDPISGHTALYWYRQSLGQGLEFLIYFQGNSAPDKSGLPSDRFSAERTGGSVSTLTIQRTQQEDSAVYLCASSLADRVRGQYFGAGTRLSVL.

This clonotype was observed a handful of times. J is TRBJ2-5 and V is TRBV20-1; 8 bases align to TRBD2. V dropped 8 bases and J dropped 5; count of bases not matched to a gene: 10. This CDR3 spans 13 amino acids. Looked up from germline, CDR1 is DFQATT and CDR2 is SNEGSKA (reference sequence). CDR3 loop: CSTYLRGGETQYF. The CDR3, as DNA: TGCAGTACTTATCTTCGGGGGGGGGAGACCCAGTACTTC.

The V call is TRBV7-2, the J call TRBJ2-1; 10 nucleotides match TRBD2. J gave up 3 bases and V 5 bases, and 13 bases lay outside the gene matches. Germline V gene sequence: CDR1 SGHTA, CDR2 FQGNSA. The CDR3 length is 18 residues. As DNA, the CDR3 is TGTGCCAGCAGCCAGAGGCTAGCGGGAGAAACTGTCTACAATGAGCAGTTCTTC. It translates to CASSQRLAGETVYNEQFF.

This clonotype was counted at least ten times. This chain uses TRBV7-2 with TRBJ2-3; D unclear. Trimming removed 4 bases at V and 6 bases at J, with 8 bases between. The CDR3 runs to 12 residues. CDR1 and CDR2 from the germline V gene are SGHTA and FQGNSA. For the CDR3, the DNA is TGTGCCAGCAGCTCGAGGCTCGATACGCAGTATTTT. Translated: CASSSRLDTQYF.

This clonotype was picked up one time. CDR3 in amino acids: CASSPTPGRETQYF. In DNA, the CDR3 is TGTGCCAGCAGCCCTACCCCGGGGCGGGAGACCCAGTACTTC. V gene TRBV5-4 combines with J gene TRBJ2-5, with D tentatively TRBD1 or TRBD2 (5 bases each). Germline assignment: CDR1 SGHNT and CDR2 YYREEE (reference sequence). There are 14 residues in the CDR3. V lost 4 bases, J lost 5 bases, and 15 bases lay in between.

The chain joins TRBV10-3 to TRBJ2-5, with 8 positions matching TRBD2. This CDR3 contains 14 residues. With 5 bases clipped from V and 3 bases from J, the junction kept 5 bases outside the gene matches. CDR1 ENHRY and CDR2 SYGVKD come from the germline V gene. CDR3 in amino acids: CAISLIAGKETQYF. The CDR3 DNA reads as TGTGCCATCAGTCTTATAGCGGGAAAAGAGACCCAGTACTTC.

The gene calls are TRBV20-1 and TRBJ2-1; TRBD2 matches at 14 bases. Losses at the gene ends were 2 bases for V and 1 base for J; bases not matched to a gene: 4. Looked up from germline, CDR1 is DFQATT and CDR2 is SNEGSKA (reference sequence). This CDR3 has 17 amino acids. CDR3 loop: CSARKGLAGGSYNEQFF. CDR3 DNA: TGCAGTGCTAGAAAAGGACTAGCGGGAGGTTCCTACAATGAGCAGTTCTTC.

This chain links TRBV5-1 with TRBJ2-7; D is perhaps TRBD1 (6 bases). V dropped 3 bases and J dropped 6 bases, with 16 bases sitting between them. This CDR3 spans 14 amino acids. Germline V gene data show CDR1 as SGHRS and CDR2 as YFSETQ. The CDR3 region has the DNA TGCGCCAGCAGCTCACAGGGTAATGAGCGCGAGCAGTACTTC. Translated: CASSSQGNEREQYF.

As for this clonotype: One junction end does not reproduce the germline sequence, and a read error may be involved. The chain employs TRBV11-2 and TRBJ2-1; maybe TRBD2 (6 bases). Germline loops: CDR1 SGHAT, CDR2 FQNNGV. The CDR3 sequence is 16 residues long. The DNA of the CDR3 is TGTGCCAGCAGCTATAGGAGGGGAAGCTCCTACAATGAGCAGTGCTTC. The encoded protein is CASSYRRGSSYNEQCF.

This clonotype was counted ten times or more. The chain combines TRBV7-2 with TRBJ2-3; the match to TRBD2 covers 10 bases. The length of the CDR3 is 18 residues. Trimming removed 4 bases from V and 0 bases from J; junction bases left unmatched: 10. Germline V gives CDR1 SGHTA, CDR2 FQGNSA. The CDR3 coding sequence is TGTGCCAGCAGCTCGCTGGGACTAGCGATTTCTAGCACAGATACGCAGTATTTT. Amino acids: CASSSLGLAISSTDTQYF.

The V call is TRBV30, the J call TRBJ2-2, with TRBD1 as a possible D gene (5 bases). Germline loops: CDR1 GTSNPN, CDR2 SVGIG (reference sequence). V lost 2 bases, J lost 2 bases, and 12 bases lay in between. CDR3 length: 15 residues. The CDR3 spells CAWSPLWGNTGELFF. The CDR3 DNA sequence: TGTGCCTGGAGTCCCCTGTGGGGCAACACCGGGGAGCTGTTTTTT.

Ten or more counts support this clonotype. CDR3 DNA sequence: TGTGCCAGCAGTCAGAATCGGGACAGAAATCAGCCCCAGCATTTT. This gives the protein CASSQNRDRNQPQHF. This chain uses TRBV6-1 with TRBJ1-5; 7 bases agree with TRBD1. With 5 bases clipped from V and 4 bases from J, the junction kept 8 bases outside the gene matches. The CDR3 sequence is 15 residues long. CDR1 and CDR2 (germline): MNHNS, SASEGT.

The J gene is TRBJ1-1, the V gene TRBV6-2 or TRBV6-3, with TRBD1 as a possible D gene (5 bases). Germline CDR1 is MNHEY and CDR2 is SVGEGT. V dropped 6 bases and J dropped 1 base, with 18 bases sitting between them. The length of the CDR3 is 16 residues. The CDR3 is CASSPYPGTKNTEAFF. CDR3 DNA: TGTGCCAGCAGCCCTTACCCCGGGACGAAGAACACTGAAGCTTTCTTT.

The genes are TRBV7-9 and TRBJ2-7; D gene ambiguous. The CDR3 runs to 17 residues. Trimming pared 5 bases from V and 0 bases from J, leaving 20 bases between. Per the germline V gene, CDR1 is SEHNR and CDR2 is FQNEAQ (reference sequence). CDR3 nucleotide sequence: TGTGCCAGCAGCCTCCCCCCCTCCGGACGGAGCTCCTACGAGCAGTACTTC. It translates to CASSLPPSGRSSYEQYF.

This clonotype has ten or more counts. This chain links TRBV4-3 with TRBJ2-7, with 8 bases aligning to TRBD1. Germline trimming cut 3 bases from V and 2 bases from J; bases unmatched to any gene: 3. This CDR3 spans 14 amino acids. CDR1 is LGHNA, CDR2 YSLEER, per germline. The CDR3 protein is CASSQVTGAYEQYF. The CDR3 DNA sequence: TGCGCCAGCAGCCAGGTGACAGGGGCCTACGAGCAGTACTTC.

This clonotype was picked up many times. The gene calls are TRBV7-2 and TRBJ1-5, with D unclear. The CDR3 is made up of 13 amino acids. Deletions cut 4 bases from V and 4 bases from J, with 8 bases between. Germline V gene data show CDR1 as SGHTA and CDR2 as FQGNSA. The CDR3 here is CASSSRGNQPQHF. Here the CDR3 DNA reads TGTGCCAGCAGCTCAAGAGGAAATCAGCCCCAGCATTTT.

This clonotype was seen at least ten times. This rearrangement joins TRBV6-1 to TRBJ1-1; 7 bases are shared with TRBD1. The ends lost 10 bases at V and 3 bases at J; junction bases unmatched: 8. Germline CDR1 MNHNS, CDR2 SASEGT. The CDR3 covers 13 residues. CDR3: CATWGQSYTEAFF. CDR3 nucleotide sequence: TGTGCCACCTGGGGACAGAGTTACACTGAAGCTTTCTTT.

This sequence joins TRBV7-2 and TRBJ2-7; 7 bases line up with TRBD1. Germline trimming cut 5 bases from V and 4 bases from J; bases unmatched to any gene: 8. Germline V gives CDR1 SGHTA, CDR2 FQGNSA. The CDR3 loop spans 14 amino acids. CDR3 nucleotides: TGTGCCAGCAGCCCCGGGACAGCGAAATACGAGCAGTACTTC. It yields the protein CASSPGTAKYEQYF.

The chain uses TRBV7-6 and TRBJ2-1, with a possible D match to TRBD2 (6 bases). Germline V CDR1 and CDR2: SGHVS, FNYEAQ. The CDR3 runs to 13 residues. V was clipped by 4 bases and J by 5 bases, with 9 bases between them. The CDR3 DNA is TGTGCCAGCAGCTGGGGACTCAACAATGAGCAGTTCTTC. Encoded protein: CASSWGLNNEQFF.

V gene TRBV2 combines with J gene TRBJ2-7; 8 bases are shared with TRBD1. Per the germline V gene, CDR1 is SNHLY and CDR2 is FYNNEI. This CDR3 contains 15 residues. The junction had 15 bases not matched to a gene; V was cut back by 10 bases and J by 4 bases. The CDR3 DNA reads as TGTGCCATCACGTCCAGGGACAGGAGTTTATACGAGCAGTACTTC. It encodes CAITSRDRSLYEQYF.

This clonotype was found a few times. This chain links TRBV10-3 with TRBJ2-2, with D possibly TRBD2 on 5 matching bases. This CDR3 has 16 amino acids. Deletions cut 5 bases from V and 5 bases from J, with 18 bases between. CDR1 and CDR2 from the germline V gene are ENHRY and SYGVKD. Here the CDR3 DNA reads TGTGCCATCAGTTGGGCCGTCCCTCCGGGGACCGGGGAGCTGTTTTTT. Protein: CAISWAVPPGTGELFF.

This clonotype was seen at least ten times. The chain has TRBV7-2 and TRBJ2-2, with D hard to call. The CDR3 is 13 residues long. Trimming stripped 1 base from V and 3 bases from J, with 3 bases between. Germline V gene sequence: CDR1 SGHTA, CDR2 FQGNSA. The CDR3 region has the DNA TGTGCCAGCAGCTTAGGAGACACCGGGGAGCTGTTTTTT. Amino acid sequence: CASSLGDTGELFF.